This T cell receptor beta chain was observed in a study of blood T cell repertoires in COVID-19. Study at large: PBMCs, B-cell-depleted T cells, or T cells were the source of the cDNA or gDNA that made up the material.

CDR1 and CDR2 (germline): MNHEY, SMNVEV (reference sequence). The junction had 2 bases not matched to a gene; V was cut back by 2 bases and J by 1 base. The CDR3 is 14 residues long. Libraries were prepared by immunoSEQ multiplex PCR; TCRdb keeps only in-frame clonotypes and omits some of them. Among around 250,000 clones listed, 75% to 90% were seen once. The chain carries TRBV27 and TRBJ2-7; 7 bases align to TRBD2. Material for sequencing was peripheral blood. The clonotype comes from a man in his thirties or forties who had recovered from COVID-19. CDR3 DNA sequence: TGTGCCAGCAGTTTAAGGGAGGGGTCCTACGAGCAGTACTTC. Translated, it gives CASSLREGSYEQYF.